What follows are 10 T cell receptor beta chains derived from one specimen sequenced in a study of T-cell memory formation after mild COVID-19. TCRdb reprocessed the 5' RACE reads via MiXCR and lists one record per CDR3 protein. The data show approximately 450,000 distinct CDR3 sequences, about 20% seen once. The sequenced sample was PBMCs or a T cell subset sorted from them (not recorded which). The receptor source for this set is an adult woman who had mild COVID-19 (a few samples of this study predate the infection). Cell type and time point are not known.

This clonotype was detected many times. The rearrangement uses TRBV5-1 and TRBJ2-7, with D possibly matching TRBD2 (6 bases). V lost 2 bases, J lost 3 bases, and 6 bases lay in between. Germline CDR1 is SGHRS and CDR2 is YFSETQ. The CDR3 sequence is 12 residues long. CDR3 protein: CASSFSGYEQYF. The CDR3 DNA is TGCGCCAGCAGCTTTAGCGGCTACGAGCAGTACTTC.

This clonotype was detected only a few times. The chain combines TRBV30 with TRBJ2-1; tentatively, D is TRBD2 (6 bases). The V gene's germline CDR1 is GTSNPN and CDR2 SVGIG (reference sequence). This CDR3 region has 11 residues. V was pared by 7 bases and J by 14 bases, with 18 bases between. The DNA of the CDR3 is TGTGCCTCCATCCGCGGGGACTCTGAGTTCTTC. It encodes CASIRGDSEFF.

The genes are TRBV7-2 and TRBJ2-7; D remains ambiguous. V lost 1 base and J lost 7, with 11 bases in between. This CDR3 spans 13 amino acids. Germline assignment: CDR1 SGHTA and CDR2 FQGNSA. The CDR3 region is CASSLDDLSEQYF. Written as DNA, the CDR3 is TGTGCCAGCAGCTTAGATGACCTTTCGGAGCAGTACTTC.

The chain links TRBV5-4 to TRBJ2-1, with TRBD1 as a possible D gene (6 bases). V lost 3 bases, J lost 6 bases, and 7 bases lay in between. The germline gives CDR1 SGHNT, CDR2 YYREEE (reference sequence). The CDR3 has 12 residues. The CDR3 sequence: CASSYRVNEQFF. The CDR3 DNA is TGTGCCAGCAGCTACAGGGTCAATGAGCAGTTCTTC. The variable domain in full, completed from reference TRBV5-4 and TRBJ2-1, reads ETGVTQSPTHLIKTRGQQVTLRCSSQSGHNTVSWYQQALGQGPQFIFQYYREEENGRGNFPPRFSGLQFPNYSSELNVNALELDDSALYLCASSYRVNEQFFGPGTRLTVL.

The CDR3 bases are TGTGCCAGCAGTGGTGGTAGCGGGGGGCCAGGGGCCGGGGAGCTGTTTTTT. Amino acids: CASSGGSGGPGAGELFF. V and J are TRBV2 and TRBJ2-2, with 10 bases that match TRBD2. V shed 4 bases, J shed 6 bases, and the junction held 11 bases outside the gene matches. The germline V gene has CDR1 SNHLY and CDR2 FYNNEI. This CDR3 has 17 amino acids. Complete variable domain (other parts from reference TRBV2 and TRBJ2-2): EPEVTQTPSHQVTQMGQEVILRCVPISNHLYFYWYRQILGQKVEFLVSFYNNEISEKSEIFDDQFSVERPDGSNFTLKIRSTKLEDSAMYFCASSGGSGGPGAGELFFGEGSRLTVL.

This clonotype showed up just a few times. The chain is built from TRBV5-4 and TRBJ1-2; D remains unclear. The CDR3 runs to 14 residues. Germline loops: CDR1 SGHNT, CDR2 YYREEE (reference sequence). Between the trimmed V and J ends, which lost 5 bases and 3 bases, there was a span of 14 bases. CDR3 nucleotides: TGTGCCAGCAGGCTGAAGGGAGGCGACTATGGCTACACCTTC. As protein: CASRLKGGDYGYTF.

Here the CDR3 reads CSARAPGLAGGPSGEQYF. For the CDR3, the DNA is TGCAGTGCTAGAGCCCCGGGACTAGCGGGAGGGCCGTCGGGCGAGCAGTACTTC. This chain joins TRBV20-1 and TRBJ2-7; 16 positions match TRBD2. CDR3 length: 18 residues. Germline V gene data show CDR1 as DFQATT and CDR2 as SNEGSKA (reference sequence). Unmatched junction bases numbered 12, after V lost 1 base and J lost 6 bases.

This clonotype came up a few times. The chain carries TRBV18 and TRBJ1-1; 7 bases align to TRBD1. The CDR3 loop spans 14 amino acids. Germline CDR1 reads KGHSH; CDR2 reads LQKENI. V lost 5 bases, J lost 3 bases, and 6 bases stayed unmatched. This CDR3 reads CASSAGQTYTEAFF. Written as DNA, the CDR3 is TGTGCCAGCTCAGCGGGACAGACATACACTGAAGCTTTCTTT.

CDR3 bases: TGTGCCAGCAGCTTACCTGGACAGGGGGCCATCTATGGCTACACCTTC. It encodes CASSLPGQGAIYGYTF. The chain links TRBV5-4 to TRBJ1-2; 11 nucleotides line up with TRBD1. The CDR3 spans 16 residues. Germline lookup yields CDR1 SGHNT and CDR2 YYREEE (reference sequence). V lost 2 bases, J lost 4 bases, and 7 bases stayed unmatched.

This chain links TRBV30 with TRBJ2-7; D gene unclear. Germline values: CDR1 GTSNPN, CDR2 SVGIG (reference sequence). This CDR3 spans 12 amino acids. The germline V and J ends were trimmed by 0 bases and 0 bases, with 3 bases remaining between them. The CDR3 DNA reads TGTGCCTGGAGTGTGAGCTCCTACGAGCAGTACTTC. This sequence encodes CAWSVSSYEQYF.